The T cell receptor (beta chain) under discussion was sequenced for a study of T cells in Graves' hyperthyroidism and ophthalmopathy. CDR3 length equals 16 residues. Germline CDR1 and CDR2: SGHRS and YFSETQ. The V gene end was trimmed by 4 bases and the J gene end by 0 bases; junction bases not matched to a gene: 6. Template material for amplifying TCR beta CDR3 regions consisted of RNA transcripts. The HTBI primer set was used in a first-round RT-PCR of the TCR CDR3. Using its own MiXCR run on the multiplex PCR reads, TCRdb lists one record per CDR3 protein. The table records 700,000 to 950,000 distinct CDR3 sequences, approximately 36% of them present only once. In patients aged 18 to 65, hyperthyroidism was newly diagnosed, with duration under 2 months. Fresh peripheral blood, 8 to 10 ml of it, supplied the PBMCs. Ten or more counts support this clonotype.

The specimen was blood. The chain has TRBV5-1 and TRBJ1-1, with 10 bases identical to TRBD1. The clonotype was recovered from a woman between 35 and 50 years old with Graves' hyperthyroidism. CDR3 loop: CASSPDRGLMNTEAFF. The CDR3 bases are TGCGCCAGCAGCCCCGACAGGGGGCTGATGAACACTGAAGCTTTCTTT.